Detailed here is one TCR beta chain. The sample belongs to a study of shared clonotypes between healthy human individuals. CDR1 is SQVTM, CDR2 ANQGSEA, per germline. The CDR3 extends over 16 amino acids. CD4+ cells underwent separation, giving CD45RA+ naive and CD45RA-negative memory subsets. Method: immunoSEQ multiplex PCR; TCRdb's copy keeps in-frame clones and lacks some. The sample has a few hundred thousand clones; 97% are singletons. The clonotype comes from a woman younger than 45 in good health. The rearrangement uses TRBV29-1 and TRBJ1-1; TRBD1 aligns across 10 bases. Sequencing was performed on naive CD4+ T cells sorted from blood. The subset is: CD45RA+ positively selected. The CDR3 spells CRSPGQGSTMNTEAFF. The CDR3, as DNA: TGCAGATCTCCGGGACAGGGGTCCACTATGAACACTGAAGCTTTCTTT.